These T cell receptor beta chains were read from a single sample in a study of blood T cell repertoires in COVID-19. Assay used: immunoSEQ multiplex PCR; TCRdb lists only in-frame clones, some missing. The repertoire holds 150,000 to 200,000 clones, with 80% to 85% as singletons. The sample consisted of peripheral blood. The origin of the receptors is a human donor with acute or convalescent COVID-19. The donor label of this sample is uncertain. Each CDR3 is given with its conserved first and last residue. Fields, in order: V gene, clone size, D gene, J gene, CDR3 DNA, CDR3 protein. D genes are given only for firm matches. The size entry is marked missing in some rows and otherwise reads once, few, many or a size class.

>TRBV19|.|.|TRBJ2-7
TGTGCCAGTACCCCTTCTGCCGCCCTCAGCGAGCAGTACTTC
CASTPSAALSEQYF
>TRBV9|.|TRBD2|TRBJ2-3
TGTGCCAGCAGTAGGCGGGGGGCCGGGTCAGATACGCAGTATTTT
CASSRRGAGSDTQYF
>TRBV19|few|.|TRBJ1-3
TGTGCCAGTACCCAAGACAGGAACTCTGGAAACACCATATATTTT
CASTQDRNSGNTIYF
>TRBV6-1|few|.|TRBJ2-1
TGTGCCAGCAGTGAAGCGGCTTGGCAGGCCGGTTTCTATGAGCAGTTCTTC
CASSEAAWQAGFYEQFF
>TRBV7-3|.|TRBD2|TRBJ2-5
TGTGCCAGCAGCCTGCGACTAGCGGGGGTACAAGAGACCCAGTACTTC
CASSLRLAGVQETQYF
>TRBV5-1|.|.|TRBJ2-2
TGCGCCAGCAAGCTTAGGTTGGAGGGGAACACCGGGGAGCTGTTTTTT
CASKLRLEGNTGELFF
>TRBV6-2/TRBV6-3|.|.|TRBJ1-2
TGTGCCAGCAGTCCGCGGACAGCGGCCTCCTATGGCTACACCTTC
CASSPRTAASYGYTF
>TRBV30|.|TRBD2|TRBJ2-5
TGTGCCTGGAGTACCGGACTAGCGGGAACAGAGACCCAGTACTTC
CAWSTGLAGTETQYF
>TRBV5-1|.|TRBD1|TRBJ2-5
TGCGCCAGCAGCTTGGAGACAGGGGGCGGGGGGACCCAGTACTTC
CASSLETGGGGTQYF
>TRBV5-1|.|TRBD1|TRBJ2-2
TGCGCCAGCAACAGGGGTGAGGCCGGGGAGCTGTTTTTT
CASNRGEAGELFF
>TRBV5-5|few|TRBD1|TRBJ1-1
TGTGCCAGCAGCTTGGGGAGGGACAGGGGGCCCACTGAAGCTTTCTTT
CASSLGRDRGPTEAFF
>TRBV7-3|.|.|TRBJ2-1
TGTGCCAGCAGCCTCAGTCTAGCGCTCAATGAGCAGTTCTTC
CASSLSLALNEQFF
>TRBV18|.|.|TRBJ1-5
TGTGCCAGCTCACCAGAACAGGAGGGGCAGCCCCAGCATTTT
CASSPEQEGQPQHF
>TRBV6-1|.|TRBD1|TRBJ1-6
TGTGCCAGCAGTGAGTCGGGAGACAGGGGATTCTCACCCCTCCACTTT
CASSESGDRGFSPLHF
>TRBV2|.|.|TRBJ1-2
TGTGCCAGCAGTGCGGGCGACAGTTCTAACTATGGCTACACCTTC
CASSAGDSSNYGYTF
>TRBV25-1|.|.|TRBJ1-2
TGTGCCAGCAGTGGCCCAGAGGCCGTCCCGTATGGCTACACCTTC
CASSGPEAVPYGYTF
>TRBV19|.|TRBD2|TRBJ2-1
TGTGCCAGTAAGCCACTAGCGGGAGTGGGCAATGAGCAGTTCTTC
CASKPLAGVGNEQFF
>TRBV25-1|few|.|TRBJ1-6
TGTGCCAGCCACCGGGGGGACACTTCACCCCTCCACTTT
CASHRGDTSPLHF
>TRBV6-5|.|TRBD1|TRBJ2-3
TGTGCCAGCAGCCCAGACAGGGCCGCAGATACGCAGTATTTT
CASSPDRAADTQYF
>TRBV10-2|.|TRBD2|TRBJ2-7
TGCGCCAGCAGTGGTGGGGTAGCGGGAGAATTGCCCTACGAGCAGTACTTC
CASSGGVAGELPYEQYF
>TRBV6-5|.|.|TRBJ1-2
TGTGCCAGCAGTTCCCGACAGGCGATTAACTATGGCTACACCTTC
CASSSRQAINYGYTF
>TRBV5-1|.|.|TRBJ2-5
TGCGCCAGCAGAAGGGAAGGAGGGAAGGAGACCCAGTACTTC
CASRREGGKETQYF